The present T cell receptor (beta chain) was sequenced within a study of regulatory T cells in long-lasting Graves disease. V shed 8 bases, J shed 7 bases, and the junction held 4 bases outside the gene matches. The CDR3 covers 12 residues. Germline-derived CDR1 and CDR2 are SNHLY and FYNNEI. For this clonotype: The antigen is unknown.

Overall study findings and caveats: Clonotypes that were public and shared totalled a few thousand in persistent patients versus over 800 in new patients.

Indicated time point: persistent/refractory GD, antithyroid drugs over 5 years with positive TRAb. Construction of the TCR library relied on RNA isolated from PBMCs. Building of the TCR beta libraries involved iRepertoire HTBI primers and Arm-PCR of CDR3 regions. TCRdb called the multiplex PCR reads again in MiXCR, with one record for every CDR3 protein. The sample records roughly 430,000 distinct CDR3 sequences, around 20% being singletons. J is TRBJ2-7 and V is TRBV2, with 11 positions matching TRBD2. Sequenced here: peripheral blood mononuclear cells (PBMCs), sampled when the disease was refractory, from a patient treated with antithyroid drugs. The TCR comes from a female donor with Graves disease. CDR3 sequence reads: CASSGLAEEQYF. The DNA of the CDR3 is TGTGCCAGCTCGGGACTAGCGGAGGAGCAGTACTTC.